The 28 T cell receptor beta chains below come from one sample, sequenced in a study of blood T cell repertoires in COVID-19. Measured with immunoSEQ multiplex PCR; TCRdb has only the in-frame clones, and not every one. The profile shows around 250,000 clones, 75% to 90% of them singletons. The sample consisted of peripheral blood. These receptors all stem from a man in his sixties who had recovered from COVID-19.

V usage is TRBV5-1 and J usage is TRBJ2-5; D gene ambiguous. V was trimmed by 0 bases and J by 0 bases, leaving 9 bases between them. The germline V gene has CDR1 SGHRS and CDR2 YFSETQ. The CDR3 consists of 15 residues. As DNA, the CDR3 is TGCGCCAGCAGCTTGGCAGGCAGCTACCAAGAGACCCAGTACTTC. Protein product: CASSLAGSYQETQYF.

On this clone: At one end the junction does not follow the germline gene, possibly because of a read error. This chain links TRBV6-5 with TRBJ2-7, with TRBD1 matching 10 bases. Germline V gene sequence: CDR1 MNHEY, CDR2 SVGAGI. The CDR3 is 13 amino acids. The CDR3, as DNA: TGTGCCAGCACCACACCAGGGACAGGGGAGCGGTACTTC. This gives the protein CASTTPGTGERYF.

This clone turned up a few times. V is TRBV19 and J is TRBJ1-5; 8 nucleotides line up with TRBD1. Germline V gene lookup returns CDR1 LNHDA and CDR2 SQIVND (reference sequence). The V segment lost 6 bases and the J segment 2 bases; nucleotides outside the gene matches: 9. The CDR3 contains 16 residues. Here the CDR3 reads CASSHGQGRGNQPQHF. The DNA of the CDR3 is TGTGCCAGTAGCCACGGACAGGGTCGGGGCAATCAGCCCCAGCATTTT.

The chain joins TRBV3-1 (or the pseudogene TRBV3-2) to TRBJ1-1, with TRBD1 identical over 9 bases. The junction had 11 bases not matched to a gene; V was cut back by 2 bases and J by 7 bases. Germline V gene sequence: CDR1 LGHDT, CDR2 YNNKEL (reference sequence). The CDR3 is made up of 16 amino acids. In nucleotides, the CDR3 is TGTGCCAGCAGCCAAAAATTAGGACAGGGGATCAATGAAGCTTTCTTT. Translation gives CASSQKLGQGINEAFF.

The chain carries TRBV6-5 and TRBJ1-5; D unclear. There are 13 residues in the CDR3. V lost 2 bases, J lost 8 bases, and 10 bases lay in between. Germline lookup yields CDR1 MNHEY and CDR2 SVGAGI. DNA of the CDR3: TGTGCCAGCAGTTACGGCGCGGCGGAGCCCCAGCATTTT. This encodes CASSYGAAEPQHF.

This clone was observed a few times. V is TRBV18 and J is TRBJ2-7; 11 bases map to TRBD2. The V gene's germline CDR1 is KGHSH and CDR2 LQKENI. The V segment lost 4 bases and the J segment 4 bases; nucleotides outside the gene matches: 6. The CDR3 covers 15 residues. CDR3 protein: CASSHKTSGVYEQYF. DNA for the CDR3: TGTGCCAGCTCACACAAGACTAGCGGGGTATACGAGCAGTACTTC.

This clone was counted once. V gene TRBV15 combines with J gene TRBJ1-2, with 12 bases that match TRBD1. The germline V gene encodes CDR1 LNHNV and CDR2 YYDKDF (reference sequence). This CDR3 is 15 amino acids long. V dropped 0 bases and J dropped 7; count of bases not matched to a gene: 3. The CDR3 coding sequence is TGTGCCACCAGCAGAGAGGGGACAGGGGGCCGTGGCTACACCTTC. It translates to CATSREGTGGRGYTF.

This clone came up a few times. The J gene is TRBJ2-3, the V gene TRBV4-2, with TRBD2 matching 7 bases. V dropped 4 bases and J dropped 9; count of bases not matched to a gene: 4. The CDR3 has 12 residues. Looked up from germline, CDR1 is LGHNA and CDR2 is YNFKEQ. The CDR3 sequence is CASSPSGGTQYF. CDR3 coding DNA: TGTGCCAGCAGCCCCTCGGGGGGAACGCAGTATTTT.

The chain is built from TRBV18 and TRBJ2-1, with 12 bases aligning to TRBD2. The trim removed 6 bases at V and 9 bases at J, leaving 12 bases unmatched. The CDR3 is made up of 16 amino acids. Germline V CDR1 and CDR2: KGHSH, LQKENI. The CDR3 DNA reads TGTGCCAGCTCGCAAGGACTAGCGGGGAGGGGGAGTGAGCAGTTCTTC. Translating it yields CASSQGLAGRGSEQFF. Supplemented by reference TRBV18 and TRBJ2-1, the full variable domain reads NAGVMQNPRHLVRRRGQEARLRCSPMKGHSHVYWYRQLPEEGLKFMVYLQKENIIDESGMPKERFSAEFPKEGPSILRIQQVVRGDSAAYFCASSQGLAGRGSEQFFGPGTRLTVL.

V and J are TRBV5-1 and TRBJ2-2; TRBD1 agrees at 7 bases. CDR3 length: 15 residues. Germline V gene sequence: CDR1 SGHRS, CDR2 YFSETQ. Trimming removed 2 bases from V and 6 bases from J; junction bases left unmatched: 7. CDR3 bases: TGCGCCAGCAGCTTCGGGACAGCCAGTGCCGGGGAGCTGTTTTTT. Translated, it gives CASSFGTASAGELFF. The full variable domain, with the rest looked up from reference TRBV5-1 and TRBJ2-2, is KAGVTQTPRYLIKTRGQQVTLSCSPISGHRSVSWYQQTPGQGLQFLFEYFSETQRNKGNFPGRFSGRQFSNSRSEMNVSTLELGDSALYLCASSFGTASAGELFFGEGSRLTVL.

V gene TRBV19 combines with J gene TRBJ1-5, with D possibly TRBD1 on 6 matching bases. The CDR3 extends over 15 amino acids. The V gene lost 7 bases and the J gene lost 3 bases, with 16 bases spanning the gap. Germline loops: CDR1 LNHDA, CDR2 SQIVND (reference sequence). The CDR3 protein is CASTPDSRSNQPQHF. CDR3 sequence (DNA): TGTGCCAGTACCCCGGACAGTCGGTCCAATCAGCCCCAGCATTTT.

In nucleotides, the CDR3 is TGTGCCAGCAGCCGGGGACTAGCGGGAGGGCGTTATACAAACAATGAGCAGTTCTTC. This sequence encodes CASSRGLAGGRYTNNEQFF. The chain has TRBV5-4 and TRBJ2-1, with 16 bases identical to TRBD2. The germline CDR1 and CDR2 sequences are SGHNT and YYREEE (reference sequence). The V and J ends lost 4 bases and 5 bases, in that order; junction bases with no gene match: 12. The CDR3 is made up of 19 amino acids.

The chain carries TRBV5-1 and TRBJ2-2; 8 bases are shared with TRBD2. CDR1 is SGHRS and CDR2 is YFSETQ in the germline V gene. This CDR3 region has 15 residues. J was trimmed by 6 bases and V by 0 bases; bases with no gene match: 4. CDR3 nucleotide sequence: TGCGCCAGCAGCTTGGACACGGGAGGGGCCGGGGAGCTGTTTTTT. This gives the protein CASSLDTGGAGELFF. The variable domain in full, completed from reference TRBV5-1 and TRBJ2-2, reads KAGVTQTPRYLIKTRGQQVTLSCSPISGHRSVSWYQQTPGQGLQFLFEYFSETQRNKGNFPGRFSGRQFSNSRSEMNVSTLELGDSALYLCASSLDTGGAGELFFGEGSRLTVL.

The gene calls are TRBV28 and TRBJ1-2; D is unclear. V lost 4 bases, J lost 3 bases, and 15 bases lay in between. Per germline, CDR1 MDHEN and CDR2 SYDVKM. The CDR3 has 15 amino acids. CDR3 amino acids: CASSSSGLGYYGYTF. The CDR3 nucleotides read TGTGCCAGCAGTTCCTCGGGGTTAGGTTACTATGGCTACACCTTC.

This clone showed up just a few times. The chain recombines TRBV9 with TRBJ2-7, with D possibly matching TRBD1 (5 bases). The CDR3 length is 15 residues. Trimming left V 0 bases short and J 2 bases short, with 12 bases between. Germline V gene data show CDR1 as SGDLS and CDR2 as YYNGEE. The CDR3 DNA is TGTGCCAGCAGCGTAGCCTCGACAGCGACCTACGAGCAGTACTTC. Protein: CASSVASTATYEQYF.

This clone occurred once. The chain carries TRBV2 and TRBJ2-7, with D possibly being TRBD2 (5 bases). The germline V gene encodes CDR1 SNHLY and CDR2 FYNNEI. The CDR3 length is 11 residues. The CDR3 loop reads CATAILAMQYF. The CDR3 DNA reads as TGTGCTACAGCTATCTTAGCGATGCAGTACTTC.

A single count supports this clone. This chain joins TRBV18 and TRBJ2-1; 9 bases line up with TRBD2. This CDR3 has 15 amino acids. Germline V lookup: CDR1 KGHSH, CDR2 LQKENI. With 2 bases clipped from V and 5 bases from J, the junction kept 4 bases outside the gene matches. CDR3 in amino acids: CASSPARGGNNEQFF. CDR3 coding DNA: TGTGCCAGCTCACCAGCGCGGGGGGGGAACAATGAGCAGTTCTTC.

This chain links TRBV5-1 with TRBJ1-2, with D maybe TRBD1 (6 bases). The CDR3 covers 14 residues. V dropped 3 bases and J dropped 4 bases, with 13 bases sitting between them. Germline CDR1 reads SGHRS; CDR2 reads YFSETQ. The CDR3 DNA reads TGCGCCAGCAGCTGGGGGGGGCCGGGCTATGGCTACACCTTC. It yields the protein CASSWGGPGYGYTF.

The chain is built from TRBV7-8 and TRBJ1-1; TRBD1 matches 9 bases. CDR1 SGHVS and CDR2 FQNEAQ come from the germline V gene. This CDR3 region has 15 residues. V was clipped by 3 bases and J by 5 bases; unmatched bases: 7. This chain's CDR3 is CASSLRDRVGTEAFF. CDR3 bases: TGTGCCAGCAGCTTGAGGGACAGGGTGGGAACTGAAGCTTTCTTT.

DNA for the CDR3: TGTGCCAGCAGCTTAGCAGGAGGGAGGGGCCAAGAGACCCAGTACTTC. This translates into CASSLAGGRGQETQYF. The V gene is TRBV7-6, the J gene TRBJ2-5; TRBD2 matches at 7 bases. There are 16 residues in the CDR3. With V trimmed by 0 bases and J by 1 base, 5 bases remained unmatched. The V gene's germline CDR1 is SGHVS and CDR2 FNYEAQ.

This clone appeared many times. The chain joins TRBV28 to TRBJ2-2; D possibly corresponds to TRBD2 (6 bases). This CDR3 region has 16 residues. The V gene's germline CDR1 is MDHEN and CDR2 SYDVKM. Trimming took off 6 bases at V and 8 bases at J, with 22 bases between the two ends. The CDR3 nucleotides read TGTGCCAGCAGGTCGGGGCAGGGAGGCCTCAGGGGGGAGCTGTTTTTT. Its protein product is CASRSGQGGLRGELFF.

This clone was seen just once. The chain uses TRBV18 and TRBJ2-3, with TRBD1 identical over 7 bases. Germline CDR1 KGHSH, CDR2 LQKENI. This CDR3 contains 16 residues. The junction had 8 bases not matched to a gene; V was cut back by 5 bases and J by 0 bases. The CDR3 coding sequence is TGTGCCAGCTCAGAATTTGGACAGGAAAGCACAGATACGCAGTATTTT. This sequence encodes CASSEFGQESTDTQYF.

The V gene is TRBV7-6, the J gene TRBJ1-1, with TRBD1 identical over 8 bases. Germline CDR1 is SGHVS and CDR2 is FNYEAQ. This CDR3 has 13 residues. Trimming cost V 5 bases and J 4 bases; bases outside gene matches: 3. The CDR3 loop reads CASSRTGGTEAFF. The CDR3 DNA is TGTGCCAGCAGCCGTACAGGGGGCACTGAAGCTTTCTTT. The full variable domain, completed using reference TRBV7-6 and TRBJ1-1, is GAGVSQSPRYKVTKRGQDVALRCDPISGHVSLYWYRQALGQGPEFLTYFNYEAQQDKSGLPNDRFSAERPEGSISTLTIQRTEQRDSAMYRCASSRTGGTEAFFGQGTRLTVV.

This clone was seen just once. The chain has TRBV6-5 and TRBJ1-2; D ambiguous. The V end lost 6 bases, the J end lost 4 bases, and 12 bases lay between the germline ends. This CDR3 has 13 amino acids. Germline V gives CDR1 MNHEY, CDR2 SVGAGI. Here the CDR3 reads CASSTLPLYGYTF. Written as DNA, the CDR3 is TGTGCCAGCAGCACCCTACCCCTCTATGGCTACACCTTC.

Here the CDR3 reads CAWTPGTDTQYF. The CDR3 DNA reads TGTGCCTGGACGCCGGGCACAGATACGCAGTATTTT. The gene calls are TRBV30 and TRBJ2-3; no clear D. Between the trimmed V and J ends, which lost 4 bases and 1 base, there was a span of 6 bases. This CDR3 contains 12 residues. Germline V gives CDR1 GTSNPN, CDR2 SVGIG (reference sequence).

V usage is TRBV7-2 and J usage is TRBJ2-4, with 7 bases aligning to TRBD1. This CDR3 spans 16 amino acids. V lost 0 bases and J lost 3; bases outside the gene matches: 5. CDR1 and CDR2 (germline): SGHTA, FQGNSA. CDR3 in amino acids: CASSLAGGAGKNIQYF. The CDR3 DNA follows: TGTGCCAGCAGCTTAGCAGGGGGCGCCGGCAAAAACATTCAGTACTTC.

The gene calls are TRBV11-2 and TRBJ2-6; TRBD2 aligns across 8 bases. J gave up 12 bases and V 4 bases, and 8 bases lay outside the gene matches. Germline CDR1 and CDR2: SGHAT and FQNNGV. CDR3 length: 14 residues. In nucleotides, the CDR3 is TGTGCCAGCAGCTCCGCCAGCGGGAGCCGCGTCCTGACTTTC. Protein sequence: CASSSASGSRVLTF.

The rearrangement uses TRBV27 and TRBJ2-7, with a tentative D call TRBD2 (6 bases). The CDR3 covers 14 residues. The V gene lost 4 bases and the J gene lost 4 bases, with 14 bases spanning the gap. CDR1 is MNHEY, CDR2 SMNVEV, per germline (reference sequence). The CDR3 protein is CASSSLGRPYEQYF. CDR3 sequence (DNA): TGTGCCAGCAGTTCGCTAGGGAGGCCTTACGAGCAGTACTTC.